The sequence of this TCR beta chain was determined in a study of blood T cell repertoires in COVID-19. Study-level background: Acute and convalescent COVID-19 samples came from the United States, Italy and Spain. Sources were T cells, B-cell-depleted T cells, or PBMCs; the material itself was cDNA or gDNA.

The table came from immunoSEQ multiplex PCR; TCRdb's copy has only in-frame clones and leaves some out. The sample lists around 60,000 clones, roughly 83% occurring once. The sequence was obtained from a man aged 55 to 69 with COVID-19, enrolled during active disease. The sequenced material came from peripheral blood.

CDR3 nucleotides: TGTGCCACCAGTGCCCGGGACAGGCTGCGAGAGACCCAGTACTTC. It encodes CATSARDRLRETQYF. The chain employs TRBV24-1 and TRBJ2-5; TRBD1 matches at 8 bases. This CDR3 comprises 15 residues. V trimming: 5 bases; J trimming: 4 bases; junction bases outside the gene matches: 8. The germline gives CDR1 KGHDR, CDR2 SFDVKD.